The 23 T cell receptor beta chains listed next were all sequenced from one sample in a study of blood T cell repertoires in COVID-19. Generated by immunoSEQ multiplex PCR, the TCRdb table keeps only in-frame clones and is missing some. The top ten hold approximately 9% of the sample, which has about 140,000 clones, about 84% seen once. The sequencing input was peripheral blood. The receptors derive from a woman aged 80 or over in a cohort sampled during active or convalescent COVID-19.

This chain links TRBV9 with TRBJ1-2; 11 bases align to TRBD1. Germline-derived CDR1 and CDR2 are SGDLS and YYNGEE. V was clipped by 4 bases and J by 7 bases; unmatched bases: 6. The CDR3 contains 14 residues. The CDR3 bases are TGTGCCAGCAGCCCCCGGACAGGGGGCTTTGGCTACACCTTC. The encoded protein is CASSPRTGGFGYTF.

The V and J genes are TRBV5-4 and TRBJ2-1; the match to TRBD1 covers 7 bases. Germline CDR1 reads SGHNT; CDR2 reads YYREEE (reference sequence). The CDR3 spans 17 residues. Germline trimming cut 4 bases from V and 6 bases from J; bases unmatched to any gene: 16. CDR3 loop: CASSGRPRTTGFNEQFF. Here the CDR3 DNA reads TGTGCCAGCAGCGGTCGGCCCAGGACGACAGGGTTCAATGAGCAGTTCTTC. Full variable domain (missing parts from reference TRBV5-4 and TRBJ2-1): ETGVTQSPTHLIKTRGQQVTLRCSSQSGHNTVSWYQQALGQGPQFIFQYYREEENGRGNFPPRFSGLQFPNYSSELNVNALELDDSALYLCASSGRPRTTGFNEQFFGPGTRLTVL.

This clone was detected a few times. DNA for the CDR3: TGTGCCAGCGGACAGTCCATGAACACTGAAGCTTTCTTT. Amino acid sequence: CASGQSMNTEAFF. The J gene is TRBJ1-1, the V gene TRBV6-4; TRBD1 might be the D (6 bases). The CDR3 covers 13 residues. Germline CDR1 reads MRHNA; CDR2 reads SNTAGT. The V gene lost 8 bases and the J gene lost 0 bases, with 10 bases spanning the gap.

The chain links TRBV7-6 to TRBJ2-7; 8 bases agree with TRBD1. J lost 2 bases, V lost 5 bases, and 8 bases had no gene match. This CDR3 contains 15 residues. The germline CDR1 and CDR2 sequences are SGHVS and FNYEAQ. CDR3 loop: CASSPQSRGPYEQYF. The CDR3 nucleotides are TGTGCCAGCAGCCCCCAGTCCAGGGGGCCCTACGAGCAGTACTTC.

This clone was detected only once. V gene TRBV4-1 combines with J gene TRBJ2-3; no clear D gene. The CDR3 covers 15 residues. V was trimmed by 2 bases and J by 0 bases, leaving 9 bases between them. The germline V gene encodes CDR1 MGHRA and CDR2 YSYEKL. CDR3 sequence reads: CASSQSELSTDTQYF. The CDR3, as DNA: TGCGCCAGCAGCCAATCAGAATTGAGCACAGATACGCAGTATTTT.

The genes are TRBV11-3 and TRBJ2-3, with D possibly being TRBD1 (5 bases). The CDR3 loop spans 15 amino acids. The V gene lost 1 base and the J gene lost 3 bases, with 11 bases spanning the gap. Per germline, CDR1 SGHNT and CDR2 YENEEA. CDR3 region: CASSLGQGITDTQYF. The CDR3 DNA follows: TGTGCCAGCAGCTTAGGCCAGGGCATTACAGATACGCAGTATTTT.

This rearrangement joins TRBV7-9 to TRBJ2-6; TRBD2 is a possible D gene (6 bases). Per germline, CDR1 SEHNR and CDR2 FQNEAQ (reference sequence). The V end lost 11 bases, the J end lost 3 bases, and 14 bases lay between the germline ends. The CDR3 covers 14 residues. CDR3 in DNA: TGTGCCGGACGGCGGGGCTTTGGGGCCAACGTCCTGACTTTC. Protein sequence: CAGRRGFGANVLTF.

The V call is TRBV7-3, the J call TRBJ1-1; D gene unclear. V was clipped by 2 bases and J by 1 base, with 5 bases between them. The length of the CDR3 is 13 residues. Germline assignment: CDR1 SGHTA and CDR2 FQGTGA. CDR3 sequence: CASSLQKNTEAFF. In DNA, the CDR3 is TGTGCCAGCAGCTTACAGAAGAACACTGAAGCTTTCTTT.

This chain links TRBV19 with TRBJ2-3; D perhaps matches TRBD1 (5 bases). Germline values: CDR1 LNHDA, CDR2 SQIVND (reference sequence). The germline V and J ends were trimmed by 7 bases and 2 bases, with 7 bases remaining between them. The CDR3 loop spans 12 amino acids. The CDR3 nucleotides are TGTGCCAGTACGGACATCACAGATACGCAGTATTTT. This sequence encodes CASTDITDTQYF.

This clone appeared many times. V is TRBV27 and J is TRBJ1-1; 10 nucleotides align to TRBD1. Germline-derived CDR1 and CDR2 are MNHEY and SMNVEV (reference sequence). CDR3 length: 14 residues. With 5 bases clipped from V and 1 base from J, the junction kept 1 base outside the gene matches. This CDR3 is CASSRQGANTEAFF. CDR3 coding DNA: TGTGCCAGCAGTCGACAGGGGGCGAACACTGAAGCTTTCTTT.

This chain connects TRBV24-1 to TRBJ2-1; TRBD1 agrees at 11 bases. The CDR3 has 13 residues. V lost 9 bases, J lost 7 bases, and 4 bases stayed unmatched. Germline CDR1 and CDR2: KGHDR and SFDVKD. The CDR3 reads CATGTGGINEQFF. The CDR3 DNA is TGTGCCACCGGGACAGGGGGAATAAATGAGCAGTTCTTC.

This clone was detected only a few times. The chain recombines TRBV6-1 with TRBJ2-7; D call uncertain. The CDR3 contains 13 residues. In germline, CDR1 is MNHNS, CDR2 SASEGT. CDR3 sequence reads: CASREVPAYEQYV. The CDR3 DNA follows: TGTGCCAGCAGGGAAGTCCCCGCGTACGAGCAGTACGTC.

This sequence joins TRBV6-5 and TRBJ1-2; possible D gene TRBD1, 6 bases. The germline gives CDR1 MNHEY, CDR2 SVGAGI. V shed 6 bases and J shed 2 bases, with 10 bases lying between them. This CDR3 contains 13 residues. The CDR3 loop is CASRRQENYGYTF. Here the CDR3 DNA reads TGTGCCAGCAGGCGACAGGAGAACTATGGCTACACCTTC.

The chain couples TRBV5-5 to TRBJ1-5; D is uncertain. This CDR3 is 13 amino acids long. Germline lookup yields CDR1 SGHKS and CDR2 YYEKEE (reference sequence). V was clipped by 4 bases and J by 6 bases, with 11 bases between them. The CDR3 loop reads CASSVAPVQPQHF. The CDR3 region has the DNA TGTGCCAGCAGCGTGGCCCCGGTTCAGCCCCAGCATTTT. Full variable domain (rest looked up from reference TRBV5-5 and TRBJ1-5): DAGVTQSPTHLIKTRGQQVTLRCSPISGHKSVSWYQQVLGQGPQFIFQYYEKEERGRGNFPDRFSARQFPNYSSELNVNALLLGDSALYLCASSVAPVQPQHFGDGTRLSIL.

V gene TRBV6-5 combines with J gene TRBJ1-5; 10 bases are shared with TRBD1. The CDR3 has 15 residues. Germline V gene sequence: CDR1 MNHEY, CDR2 SVGAGI. V was pared by 0 bases and J by 6 bases, with 2 bases of the junction left unmatched. Here the CDR3 reads CASSYSRDRGQPQHF. The DNA of the CDR3 is TGTGCCAGCAGTTACTCGAGGGACAGGGGTCAGCCCCAGCATTTT.

The V call is TRBV6-5, the J call TRBJ1-1; no clear D gene. The CDR3 spans 13 residues. Germline lookup yields CDR1 MNHEY and CDR2 SVGAGI. Trimming stripped 5 bases from V and 7 bases from J, with 14 bases between. CDR3 coding DNA: TGTGCCAGCAGTCGAAGCCAGGTCCGTGAAGCTTTCTTT. Encoded protein: CASSRSQVREAFF.

This clone was observed a handful of times. The chain uses TRBV7-3 and TRBJ1-1; 8 bases agree with TRBD1. This CDR3 spans 15 amino acids. Germline CDR1 SGHTA, CDR2 FQGTGA. V lost 2 bases and J lost 4; bases outside the gene matches: 6. The DNA for the CDR3 is TGTGCCAGCAGCTTAGTTCCGACAGGGGCCACTGAAGCTTTCTTT. Translating it yields CASSLVPTGATEAFF.

V and J are TRBV5-1 and TRBJ1-4, with TRBD1 matching 7 bases. Unmatched junction bases numbered 3, after V lost 7 bases and J lost 3 bases. The length of the CDR3 is 13 residues. CDR1 is SGHRS, CDR2 YFSETQ, per germline. DNA of the CDR3: TGCGCCAGCGGGGACAGCTCTAATGAAAAACTGTTTTTT. Protein product: CASGDSSNEKLFF. The variable domain in full, completed from reference TRBV5-1 and TRBJ1-4, reads KAGVTQTPRYLIKTRGQQVTLSCSPISGHRSVSWYQQTPGQGLQFLFEYFSETQRNKGNFPGRFSGRQFSNSRSEMNVSTLELGDSALYLCASGDSSNEKLFFGSGTQLSVL.

The V gene is TRBV18, the J gene TRBJ2-1; a possible D gene is TRBD1 (6 bases). V was trimmed by 4 bases and J by 7 bases, leaving 17 bases between them. This CDR3 contains 15 residues. Germline V gives CDR1 KGHSH, CDR2 LQKENI. The CDR3 spells CASSRTFQGRNEQFF. CDR3 in DNA: TGTGCCAGCTCACGAACGTTTCAGGGGCGGAATGAGCAGTTCTTC.

The chain carries TRBV5-1 and TRBJ1-1, with 7 bases that match TRBD1. Looked up from germline, CDR1 is SGHRS and CDR2 is YFSETQ. The V gene end was trimmed by 4 bases and the J gene end by 6 bases; junction bases not matched to a gene: 12. This CDR3 is 15 amino acids long. CDR3 residues: CASSPNSGTASEAFF. CDR3 DNA: TGCGCCAGCAGCCCTAACTCCGGGACAGCGTCTGAAGCTTTCTTT.

The V gene is TRBV7-8, the J gene TRBJ1-2; 9 nucleotides align to TRBD1. The CDR3 loop spans 16 amino acids. J was trimmed by 4 bases and V by 0 bases; bases with no gene match: 6. Germline CDR1 reads SGHVS; CDR2 reads FQNEAQ. CDR3 loop: CASSLAMGQGGYGYTF. Written as DNA, the CDR3 is TGTGCCAGCAGCTTAGCTATGGGACAGGGCGGCTATGGCTACACCTTC.

This clone appeared a single time. The chain employs TRBV10-3 and TRBJ1-1, with D possibly TRBD1 on 6 matching bases. The CDR3 consists of 13 residues. CDR1 is ENHRY and CDR2 is SYGVKD in the germline V gene. The V end was cut by 8 bases, the J end by 2 bases, with 12 bases between. CDR3 loop: CAIAGGQNTEAFF. CDR3 in DNA: TGTGCCATCGCGGGGGGCCAAAACACTGAAGCTTTCTTT.

V and J are TRBV5-4 and TRBJ1-3, with D uncertain. CDR3 size: 15 residues. V dropped 1 base and J dropped 4 bases, with 12 bases sitting between them. Germline V gene sequence: CDR1 SGHNT, CDR2 YYREEE (reference sequence). CDR3 in amino acids: CASSLWQAPGNTIYF. The CDR3 DNA follows: TGTGCCAGCAGCTTGTGGCAGGCCCCGGGAAACACCATATATTTT.